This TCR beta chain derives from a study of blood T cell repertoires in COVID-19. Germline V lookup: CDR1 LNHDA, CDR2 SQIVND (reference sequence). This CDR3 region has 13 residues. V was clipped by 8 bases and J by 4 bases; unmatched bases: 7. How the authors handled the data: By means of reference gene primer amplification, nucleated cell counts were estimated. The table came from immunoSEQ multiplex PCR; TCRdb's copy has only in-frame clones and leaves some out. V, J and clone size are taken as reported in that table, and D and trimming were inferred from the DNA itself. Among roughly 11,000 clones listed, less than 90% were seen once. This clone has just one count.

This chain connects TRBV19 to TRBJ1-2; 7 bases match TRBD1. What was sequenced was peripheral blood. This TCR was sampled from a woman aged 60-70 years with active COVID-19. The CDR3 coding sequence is TGTGCCAGTGGAAGACAGGGAACCTATGGCTACACCTTC. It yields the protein CASGRQGTYGYTF.